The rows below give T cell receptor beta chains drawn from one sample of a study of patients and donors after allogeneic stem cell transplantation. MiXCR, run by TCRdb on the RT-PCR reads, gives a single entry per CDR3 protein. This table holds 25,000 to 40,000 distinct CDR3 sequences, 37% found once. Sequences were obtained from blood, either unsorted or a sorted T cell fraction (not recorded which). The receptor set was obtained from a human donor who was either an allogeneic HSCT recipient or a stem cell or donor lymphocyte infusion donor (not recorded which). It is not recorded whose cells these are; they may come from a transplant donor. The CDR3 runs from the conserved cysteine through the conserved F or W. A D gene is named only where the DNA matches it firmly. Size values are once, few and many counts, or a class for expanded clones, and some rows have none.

CDR3: CASKTTEALHF
DNA: TGTGCCAGCAAAACGACAGAGGCCCTCCACTTT
size: -
D: -
J: TRBJ1-6
V: TRBV6-1

CDR3: CASTQTSAYNEQFF
DNA: TGTGCCAGCACCCAGACTAGCGCCTACAATGAGCAGTTCTTC
size: -
D: TRBD2
J: TRBJ2-1
V: TRBV12-3/TRBV12-4

CDR3: CASSYDPGLPPQDTQYF
DNA: TGTGCCAGCAGCTATGATCCGGGACTGCCCCCTCAAGATACGCAGTATTTT
size: -
D: -
J: TRBJ2-3
V: TRBV7-2

CDR3: CSVGPSDRVNEKLFF
DNA: TGCAGCGTCGGACCTTCGGACAGGGTAAATGAAAAACTGTTTTTT
size: few
D: TRBD1
J: TRBJ1-4
V: TRBV29-1

CDR3: CSASTLGHSPLHF
DNA: TGCAGTGCTAGCACCTTAGGACATTCACCCCTCCACTTT
size: few
D: -
J: TRBJ1-6
V: TRBV20-1

CDR3: CASSLGGVHTTSPLHF
DNA: TGTGCCAGCAGCTTAGGTGGGGTACACACTACCTCACCCCTCCACTTT
size: few
D: -
J: TRBJ1-6
V: TRBV7-2

CDR3: CASSSRTLFTEAFF
DNA: TGTGCCAGCAGCTCCCGGACACTTTTTACTGAAGCTTTCTTT
size: few
D: -
J: TRBJ1-1
V: TRBV7-2

CDR3: CASSLGQGAGNQPQHF
DNA: TGTGCCAGCAGTTTGGGGCAGGGGGCAGGCAATCAGCCCCAGCATTTT
size: -
D: TRBD1
J: TRBJ1-5
V: TRBV12-3/TRBV12-4

CDR3: CSARTARTIYF
DNA: TGCAGTGCGAGGACGGCGAGAACCATATATTTT
size: few
D: -
J: TRBJ1-3
V: TRBV20-1

CDR3: CASKWGEQFF
DNA: TGTGCCAGCAAATGGGGTGAGCAGTTCTTC
size: -
D: -
J: TRBJ2-1
V: TRBV4-2

CDR3: CATSRGRWTGSDYGYTF
DNA: TGTGCCACCAGCAGAGGGAGGTGGACAGGGTCCGACTATGGCTACACCTTC
size: -
D: TRBD1
J: TRBJ1-2
V: TRBV15

CDR3: CASSSDGEGSPLHF
DNA: TGTGCCAGCAGCTCGGATGGGGAGGGTTCACCCCTCCACTTT
size: many
D: -
J: TRBJ1-6
V: TRBV7-2

CDR3: CATRGPGTGHEKLFF
DNA: TGTGCCACCAGGGGCCCCGGGACAGGGCATGAAAAACTGTTTTTT
size: -
D: TRBD1
J: TRBJ1-4
V: TRBV15

CDR3: CASSYSVHSNQPQHF
DNA: TGTGCCAGCAGTTACTCGGTCCATAGCAATCAGCCCCAGCATTTT
size: many
D: -
J: TRBJ1-5
V: TRBV6-5

CDR3: CSTDRAVTEAFF
DNA: TGCAGCACTGACAGGGCGGTTACTGAAGCTTTCTTT
size: few
D: TRBD1
J: TRBJ1-1
V: TRBV29-1

CDR3: CATQDRDGYTDTQYF
DNA: TGTGCCACCCAGGACCGGGACGGATACACAGATACGCAGTATTTT
size: few
D: -
J: TRBJ2-3
V: TRBV5-6

CDR3: CASSPEGGADYGYTF
DNA: TGTGCCAGCAGCCCGGAGGGGGGCGCGGACTATGGCTACACCTTC
size: -
D: -
J: TRBJ1-2
V: TRBV28

CDR3: CSARDAGEQRNQPQHF
DNA: TGCAGTGCTAGAGATGCCGGGGAACAGCGCAATCAGCCCCAGCATTTT
size: few
D: -
J: TRBJ1-5
V: TRBV20-1

CDR3: CASSVVEVSVYNEQFF
DNA: TGTGCCAGCAGTGTAGTGGAGGTGTCAGTGTACAATGAGCAGTTCTTC
size: -
D: -
J: TRBJ2-1
V: TRBV2

CDR3: CASSSSSRDGYTF
DNA: TGTGCCAGCAGTTCGTCATCCAGGGACGGCTACACCTTC
size: -
D: -
J: TRBJ1-2
V: TRBV6-5

CDR3: CASKGAGRAYEQYF
DNA: TGTGCCAGCAAAGGGGCGGGTAGGGCCTACGAGCAGTACTTC
size: -
D: -
J: TRBJ2-7
V: TRBV5-6

CDR3: CATSRGGLNYGYTF
DNA: TGTGCCACCAGCAGAGGAGGACTTAACTATGGCTACACCTTC
size: -
D: -
J: TRBJ1-2
V: TRBV15

CDR3: CASSYWINTEAFF
DNA: TGTGCCAGCAGTTACTGGATAAACACTGAAGCTTTCTTT
size: large
D: -
J: TRBJ1-1
V: TRBV6-2/TRBV6-3

CDR3: CASSYRERGFVNYGYTF
DNA: TGTGCCAGCAGCTACCGGGAAAGGGGGTTTGTTAACTATGGCTACACCTTC
size: -
D: -
J: TRBJ1-2
V: TRBV7-9

CDR3: CATSKVLEGYNEQFF
DNA: TGTGCCACCAGCAAAGTACTTGAAGGGTACAATGAGCAGTTCTTC
size: -
D: -
J: TRBJ2-1
V: TRBV15

CDR3: CASSHGQAGQFF
DNA: TGTGCCAGCAGCCACGGACAGGCCGGACAGTTCTTC
size: -
D: TRBD1
J: TRBJ2-1
V: TRBV14